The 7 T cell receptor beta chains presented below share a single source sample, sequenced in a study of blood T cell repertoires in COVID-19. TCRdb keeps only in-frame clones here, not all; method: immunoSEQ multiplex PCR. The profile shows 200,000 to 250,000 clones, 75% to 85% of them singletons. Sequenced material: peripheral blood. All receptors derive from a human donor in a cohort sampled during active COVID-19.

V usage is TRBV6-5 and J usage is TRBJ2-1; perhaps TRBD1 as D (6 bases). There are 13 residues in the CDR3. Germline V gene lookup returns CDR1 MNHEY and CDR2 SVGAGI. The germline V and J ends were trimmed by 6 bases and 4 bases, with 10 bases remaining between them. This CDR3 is CASRFGQYNEQFF. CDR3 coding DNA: TGTGCCAGCAGATTCGGACAGTACAATGAGCAGTTCTTC.

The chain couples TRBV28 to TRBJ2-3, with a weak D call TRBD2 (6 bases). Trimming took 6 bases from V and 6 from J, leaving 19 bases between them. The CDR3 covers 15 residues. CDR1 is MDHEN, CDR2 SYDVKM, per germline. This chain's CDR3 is CASRTVADPRDTQYF. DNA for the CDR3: TGTGCCAGCAGGACCGTAGCGGATCCGAGGGATACGCAGTATTTT.

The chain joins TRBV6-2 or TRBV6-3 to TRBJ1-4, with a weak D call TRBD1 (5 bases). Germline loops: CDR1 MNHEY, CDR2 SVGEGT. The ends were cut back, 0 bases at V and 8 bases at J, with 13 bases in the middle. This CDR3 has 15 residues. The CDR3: CASSYSRRAGEKLFF. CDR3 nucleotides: TGTGCCAGCAGTTACTCGAGGAGGGCAGGGGAAAAACTGTTTTTT.

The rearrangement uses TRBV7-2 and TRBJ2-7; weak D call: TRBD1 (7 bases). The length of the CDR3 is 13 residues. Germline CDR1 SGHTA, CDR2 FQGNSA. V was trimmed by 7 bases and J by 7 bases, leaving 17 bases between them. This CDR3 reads CASTGQSGAEQYF. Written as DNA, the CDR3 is TGTGCCAGCACGGGACAGTCGGGAGCGGAGCAGTACTTC.

The CDR3 region has the DNA TGTGCCAGCAGAGTGGGGGCGCGGGCCTACGAGCAGTACTTC. This sequence encodes CASRVGARAYEQYF. The chain is built from TRBV6-5 and TRBJ2-7, with TRBD1 as a possible D gene (6 bases). The CDR3 is made up of 14 amino acids. V was cut by 6 bases and J by 2 bases, with 14 bases left in between. CDR1 MNHEY and CDR2 SVGAGI come from the germline V gene.

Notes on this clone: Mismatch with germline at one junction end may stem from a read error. The CDR3, as DNA: TGTGCCAGCTGCCACCGGGACAGGGTAGTAGATGAGCAGTTCTTC. Residues: CASCHRDRVVDEQFF. The V gene is TRBV3-1 (or the pseudogene TRBV3-2), the J gene TRBJ2-1, with 9 bases lining up with TRBD1. The CDR3 has 15 amino acids. CDR1 LGHDT and CDR2 YNNKEL come from the germline V gene (reference sequence).

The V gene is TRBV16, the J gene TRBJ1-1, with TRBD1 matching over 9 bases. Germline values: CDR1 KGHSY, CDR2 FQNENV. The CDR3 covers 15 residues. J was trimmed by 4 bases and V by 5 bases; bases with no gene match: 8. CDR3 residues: CASSRWTGEGTEAFF. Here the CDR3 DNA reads TGTGCCAGCAGCAGATGGACAGGGGAAGGCACTGAAGCTTTCTTT.